These 27 T cell receptor beta chains share one sample of origin, sequenced in a study of cytomegalovirus exposure and HLA in healthy donors. A multiplex PCR was run with 60 Vbeta primers and 13 Jbeta primers. Produced via immunoSEQ multiplex PCR; TCRdb's table is partial and in-frame only. The sample includes 130,000 to 150,000 clones, roughly three quarters of them seen just once. The sequenced material came from PBMCs. These receptors came from a woman aged 45-65 years in good health and CMV-seronegative.

The chain employs TRBV15 and TRBJ1-2; no reliable D call. Trimming stripped 0 bases from V and 4 bases from J, with 15 bases between. The CDR3 sequence is 16 residues long. Germline V gene lookup returns CDR1 LNHNV and CDR2 YYDKDF (reference sequence). CDR3 residues: CATSRDTRGASYGYTF. The DNA for the CDR3 is TGTGCCACCAGCAGAGATACCCGGGGAGCGAGCTATGGCTACACCTTC.

This CDR3 is CASSAGTQGTYGYTF. CDR3 nucleotides: TGTGCCAGCAGCGCGGGGACACAGGGGACCTATGGCTACACCTTC. The genes are TRBV5-4 and TRBJ1-2; 7 bases match TRBD1. The CDR3 contains 15 residues. V shed 4 bases, J shed 4 bases, and the junction held 10 bases outside the gene matches. Germline-derived CDR1 and CDR2 are SGHNT and YYREEE (reference sequence).

This clone was recorded once. The J gene is TRBJ2-1, the V gene TRBV29-1; the match to TRBD1 covers 8 bases. The CDR3 totals 13 residues. Germline loops: CDR1 SQVTM, CDR2 ANQGSEA. Unmatched junction bases numbered 6, after V lost 5 bases and J lost 6 bases. CDR3 region: CSVRQGITNEQFF. For the CDR3, the DNA is TGCAGCGTTAGACAGGGGATCACCAATGAGCAGTTCTTC.

V and J are TRBV30 and TRBJ1-3, with TRBD1 matching 8 bases. The ends lost 3 bases at V and 0 bases at J; junction bases unmatched: 10. Germline loops: CDR1 GTSNPN, CDR2 SVGIG (reference sequence). The CDR3 spans 17 residues. CDR3 in amino acids: CAWSDGQGKSSGNTIYF. In DNA form, the CDR3 reads TGTGCCTGGAGCGATGGACAGGGAAAGAGCTCTGGAAACACCATATATTTT. The full variable domain, completed using reference TRBV30 and TRBJ1-3, is SQTIHQWPATLVQPVGSPLSLECTVEGTSNPNLYWYRQAAGRGLQLLFYSVGIGQISSEVPQNLSASRPQDRQFILSSKKLLLSDSGFYLCAWSDGQGKSSGNTIYFGEGSWLTVV.

The chain carries TRBV2 and TRBJ1-1; 8 nucleotides agree with TRBD1. V shed 8 bases, J shed 4 bases, and the junction held 6 bases outside the gene matches. This CDR3 spans 13 amino acids. CDR1 and CDR2 from the germline V gene are SNHLY and FYNNEI. The CDR3 nucleotides are TGTGCCAGCGGACAGGGAGCGAGCACTGAAGCTTTCTTT. Protein sequence: CASGQGASTEAFF. The full variable domain, completed using reference TRBV2 and TRBJ1-1, is EPEVTQTPSHQVTQMGQEVILRCVPISNHLYFYWYRQILGQKVEFLVSFYNNEISEKSEIFDDQFSVERPDGSNFTLKIRSTKLEDSAMYFCASGQGASTEAFFGQGTRLTVV.

The chain recombines TRBV28 with TRBJ1-2, with D tentatively TRBD1 (5 bases). This CDR3 comprises 12 residues. Germline V gene data show CDR1 as MDHEN and CDR2 as SYDVKM. Trimming left V 2 bases short and J 13 bases short, with 14 bases between. CDR3 sequence reads: CASSLDRQLSTF. For the CDR3, the DNA is TGTGCCAGCAGTTTAGACAGACAGCTCAGCACCTTC.

The chain couples TRBV2 to TRBJ1-2, with 8 bases identical to TRBD1. Germline trimming cut 10 bases from V and 4 bases from J; bases unmatched to any gene: 14. The CDR3 spans 15 residues. Germline CDR1 is SNHLY and CDR2 is FYNNEI. The CDR3 bases are TGTGCCATTCTAAGGTCGGACAGGGAGGGCTATGGCTACACCTTC. Translating it yields CAILRSDREGYGYTF.

The genes are TRBV9 and TRBJ2-5, with 9 bases identical to TRBD2. V dropped 0 bases and J dropped 0; count of bases not matched to a gene: 3. The germline V gene encodes CDR1 SGDLS and CDR2 YYNGEE. The CDR3 length is 16 residues. The CDR3 DNA reads as TGTGCCAGCAGCGTAGCAGCGGGGGGCTACCAAGAGACCCAGTACTTC. This sequence encodes CASSVAAGGYQETQYF.

The CDR3 coding sequence is TGCGCCAGCAGTGTTGGGCTAGCGGTCTGGGATGAGCAGTTCTTC. Amino acid sequence: CASSVGLAVWDEQFF. The chain links TRBV10-1 to TRBJ2-1; 7 positions match TRBD2. The length of the CDR3 is 15 residues. Germline V gene lookup returns CDR1 WNHNN and CDR2 SYGVQD (reference sequence). J lost 8 bases, V lost 4 bases, and 11 bases had no gene match.

The V and J genes are TRBV2 and TRBJ2-7; the match to TRBD1 covers 9 bases. Trimming at V came to 0 bases and at J to 2 bases, leaving 5 bases not matched to a gene. This CDR3 spans 16 amino acids. The V gene's germline CDR1 is SNHLY and CDR2 FYNNEI. CDR3 in amino acids: CASSEAGTGRTYEQYF. CDR3 DNA sequence: TGTGCCAGCAGTGAAGCTGGGACAGGGAGGACCTACGAGCAGTACTTC.

The chain uses TRBV5-1 and TRBJ2-1; the D gene is possibly TRBD1 (6 bases). V lost 0 bases and J 5 bases, leaving 9 bases between the germline ends. Germline values: CDR1 SGHRS, CDR2 YFSETQ. This CDR3 is 14 amino acids long. The CDR3 nucleotides read TGCGCCAGCAGCTTGGGACAGGAGAACAATGAGCAGTTCTTC. Its translation: CASSLGQENNEQFF.

V and J are TRBV7-8 and TRBJ1-2; TRBD1 aligns across 7 bases. Germline CDR1 is SGHVS and CDR2 is FQNEAQ. The CDR3 length is 13 residues. With 5 bases clipped from V and 2 bases from J, the junction kept 2 bases outside the gene matches. The DNA of the CDR3 is TGTGCCAGCAGCATACAGGGGAACTATGGCTACACCTTC. This gives the protein CASSIQGNYGYTF.

The chain links TRBV30 to TRBJ1-6, with 8 bases matching TRBD1. The CDR3 runs to 17 residues. The trim removed 5 bases at V and 6 bases at J, leaving 15 bases unmatched. The germline V gene has CDR1 GTSNPN and CDR2 SVGIG (reference sequence). The CDR3 DNA follows: TGTGCCTGGTCCCAGGGGGCGCGGGACGGAGGTAATTCACCCCTCCACTTT. This gives the protein CAWSQGARDGGNSPLHF.

The rearrangement joins TRBV28 to TRBJ1-5, with a weak D call TRBD1 (6 bases). The CDR3 contains 16 residues. Trimming stripped 5 bases from V and 1 base from J, with 15 bases between. The germline CDR1 and CDR2 sequences are MDHEN and SYDVKM. CDR3 amino acids: CASSPHLGQSNQPQHF. CDR3 in DNA: TGTGCCAGCAGTCCCCACCTAGGACAGAGCAATCAGCCCCAGCATTTT.

The V gene is TRBV7-3, the J gene TRBJ2-5; D possibly corresponds to TRBD1 (6 bases). Trimming took 5 bases from V and 5 from J, leaving 12 bases between them. In germline, CDR1 is SGHTA, CDR2 FQGTGA. This CDR3 has 13 amino acids. The CDR3 region is CASSTHRDETQYF. The CDR3 DNA reads TGTGCCAGCAGCACCCACAGGGATGAGACCCAGTACTTC.

The chain is built from TRBV6-5 and TRBJ2-1; 9 bases align to TRBD1. With 4 bases clipped from V and 4 bases from J, the junction kept 8 bases outside the gene matches. The CDR3 covers 16 residues. CDR1 is MNHEY and CDR2 is SVGAGI in the germline V gene. This CDR3 is CASSSSGTGRYNEQFF. Written as DNA, the CDR3 is TGTGCCAGCAGTTCCTCCGGGACAGGGCGTTACAATGAGCAGTTCTTC.

The chain couples TRBV4-2 to TRBJ2-7; possibly TRBD2 for D (7 bases). In germline, CDR1 is LGHNA, CDR2 YNFKEQ. With 0 bases removed from V and 2 bases from J, the gap between germline ends came to 20 bases. This CDR3 region has 18 residues. This chain's CDR3 is CASSQDPTGGLGTYEQYF. CDR3 DNA sequence: TGTGCCAGCAGCCAAGATCCGACCGGGGGGCTTGGGACCTACGAGCAGTACTTC.

The chain couples TRBV9 to TRBJ1-1; TRBD1 agrees at 7 bases. The CDR3 has 15 residues. Germline assignment: CDR1 SGDLS and CDR2 YYNGEE. J was trimmed by 0 bases and V by 0 bases; bases with no gene match: 2. As DNA, the CDR3 is TGTGCCAGCAGCGTAGACGGGACAGTGAACACTGAAGCTTTCTTT. This sequence encodes CASSVDGTVNTEAFF.

The chain employs TRBV29-1 and TRBJ1-2; 10 positions match TRBD1. V lost 6 bases and J lost 8; bases outside the gene matches: 9. The CDR3 has 13 residues. The germline gives CDR1 SQVTM, CDR2 ANQGSEA. The CDR3 reads CSVGDRGPDGYTF. DNA of the CDR3: TGCAGCGTGGGGGACAGGGGTCCGGACGGCTACACCTTC.

CDR3 loop: CASSRGRGAYEQYF. As DNA, the CDR3 is TGTGCCAGCAGTAGGGGCAGGGGAGCCTACGAGCAGTACTTC. The genes are TRBV6-5 and TRBJ2-7; D possibly corresponds to TRBD1 (6 bases). This CDR3 is 14 amino acids long. The germline CDR1 and CDR2 sequences are MNHEY and SVGAGI. V lost 5 bases to trimming and J lost 2 bases, with 13 bases between them.

This clone occurred once. V and J are TRBV11-2 and TRBJ1-2; possibly TRBD1 for D (5 bases). This CDR3 comprises 16 residues. Germline V gene data show CDR1 as SGHAT and CDR2 as FQNNGV. Deletions cut 6 bases from V and 0 bases from J, with 17 bases between. DNA of the CDR3: TGTGCCAGCAGTAGGGGATACGGAACTGCTAACTATGGCTACACCTTC. It encodes CASSRGYGTANYGYTF.

V and J are TRBV29-1 and TRBJ1-2, with D possibly being TRBD1 (6 bases). The length of the CDR3 is 13 residues. CDR1 is SQVTM, CDR2 ANQGSEA, per germline. Trimming removed 4 bases at V and 6 bases at J, with 15 bases between. In nucleotides, the CDR3 is TGCAGCGTTGCGGGGGGCCAACAAAATGGCTACACCTTC. This gives the protein CSVAGGQQNGYTF.

This sequence joins TRBV9 and TRBJ2-7; D not certain. Per germline, CDR1 SGDLS and CDR2 YYNGEE. The CDR3 extends over 16 amino acids. Trimming removed 0 bases from V and 3 bases from J, with 16 bases in between. The CDR3 loop is CASSVAAGSLGYEQYF. As DNA, the CDR3 is TGTGCCAGCAGCGTAGCGGCCGGAAGCCTAGGCTACGAGCAGTACTTC. The variable domain in full, with the rest retrieved from reference TRBV9 and TRBJ2-7, is DSGVTQTPKHLITATGQRVTLRCSPRSGDLSVYWYQQSLDQGLQFLIQYYNGEERAKGNILERFSAQQFPDLHSELNLSSLELGDSALYFCASSVAAGSLGYEQYFGPGTRLTVT.

The rearrangement joins TRBV19 to TRBJ1-4; 8 bases are shared with TRBD1. CDR1 is LNHDA and CDR2 is SQIVND in the germline V gene (reference sequence). After removal of 1 base from V and 10 bases from J, the junction contained 5 bases not matched to a gene. The CDR3 sequence is 14 residues long. CDR3 sequence reads: CASSIGDRPLKLFF. CDR3 coding DNA: TGTGCCAGTAGTATAGGGGACAGGCCATTAAAACTGTTTTTT.

The CDR3 region is CASSQGQGAAGFYEQYF. The CDR3 DNA is TGCGCCAGCAGCCAAGGACAGGGAGCGGCCGGCTTCTACGAGCAGTACTTC. V gene TRBV4-1 combines with J gene TRBJ2-7; 7 bases match TRBD1. CDR1 is MGHRA, CDR2 YSYEKL, per germline. This CDR3 comprises 17 residues. V lost 1 base to trimming and J lost 3 bases; unmatched junction nucleotides: 12.

The J gene is TRBJ2-7, the V gene TRBV7-2, with D possibly being TRBD2 (5 bases). The CDR3 has 13 amino acids. V lost 1 base to trimming and J lost 4 bases, with 8 bases between them. Germline assignment: CDR1 SGHTA and CDR2 FQGNSA. The CDR3 sequence is CASSLGRGYEQYF. The CDR3 coding sequence is TGTGCCAGCAGCTTAGGACGGGGTTACGAGCAGTACTTC.

This rearrangement joins TRBV12-2 to TRBJ2-1; TRBD2 reflects the table's D call only, with no check against the DNA. TRBV12-2 is listed as a pseudogene. CDR3 length: 16 amino acids. The CDR3 is CASRIHLAGLYNEQFF. CDR3 nucleotides: TGTGCAAGTCGCATTCATCTAGCGGGGCTCTACAATGAGCAGTTCTTC.